This T cell receptor (beta chain) derives from a study of blood T cell repertoires in COVID-19 (dated by TCRdb to the early 2020s). Study-level background: Collaborator samples came from the United States, Italy and Spain and covered acute and convalescent phases of COVID-19. The material from the prospective study consisted of cDNA or gDNA derived from T cells, B-cell-depleted T cells, or PBMCs. Deeply sampled blood TCRbeta repertoires from subjects exposed to, actively infected with, or recovered from COVID-19 were included in the dataset. The repertoires were made available in a free public database intended to serve as a resource for research on the immune response to SARS-CoV-2. Samples were obtained from the ongoing ImmuneRACE study (first 160 participants) and from 1,200 or so subjects provided by 6 global collaborators. A de-identified subject ID, COVID-19 status, age in years and sex were almost always included in the sample metadata. Where available, HLA class I and class II types were obtained from metadata supplied by the sample provider rather than from assay-based typing.

TCRbeta CDR3 regions were amplified from genomic DNA by means of the immunoSEQ Assay, a bias-controlled multiplex PCR. From the authors' description of their analysis: Within the assay, amplification of reference gene primers was used to estimate how many nucleated cells each sample contained. To quantify the absolute abundance of each unique TCRbeta CDR3 rearrangement, sequence reads were collapsed and filtered. For each sample, productive Simpson clonality was calculated as the square root of Simpson's diversity index across productive rearrangements. TCRdb obtained this table from immuneACCESS and retained in-frame rearrangements with V and J assigned. These tables miss some clones; where compared with another copy, unresolved V genes account for less than half of the shortfall, and the remainder is unexplained. Clonal size and the V and J genes are those of that table, whereas D and trimming came from the DNA. The sample has more than 250,000 clones on record, 70% to 90% of them singletons. The ten largest clones capture roughly 10% of the sample.

The full study reports these points: How much clinical and demographic metadata was included differed by source and by participant, and the metadata was provided uncurated.

As concerns this clone: What this receptor recognizes is not known. Base qualities were left out, and no much larger clone turns up one base away.

Participants in the prospective study were aged about 18 to 90 years, lived in 20 to 30 United States geographic areas, and enrolled through a virtual design. In the prospective study, cohorts were assigned on the basis of participant-reported clinical history obtained from a screening survey and a study questionnaire. ImmuneRACE Cohort 3 recovered participants were defined by two consecutive negative NP/OP PCR tests, healthcare professional clearance, or symptom resolution. Mobile phlebotomists in the prospective study collected whole blood, serum and a nasopharyngeal or oropharyngeal swab from every participant. Over a roughly two-month period, participants in the prospective study had the option of providing additional blood draws and questionnaires. Before DNA extraction, blood samples from the prospective study were shipped at room temperature or frozen. The CDR3 has 14 amino acids, counting the end cysteine and phenylalanine. CDR3 DNA is the only sequence kept; it has 42 bases, read in frame from the first base. Trimmed from V: 6 bases; trimmed from J: 6 bases; junction bases lacking a gene match: 9. CDR1 DFQATT and CDR2 SNEGSKA are derived from the germline V gene (reference sequence).

This TCR came from a woman between 18 and 29 years old who had recovered from COVID-19. The chain couples TRBV20-1 to TRBJ1-5; TRBD1 fits 9 bases in the junction. Sequencing was performed on PBMCs or T cells enriched from blood (not recorded which). The CDR3 amino acid sequence is: CSASTGGLRQPQHF. The DNA sequence follows: TGCAGTGCCAGTACAGGGGGCTTACGTCAGCCCCAGCATTTT.